The entry below describes one T cell receptor beta chain. Its antigen is undetermined. V shed 1 base and J shed 0 bases, with 9 bases lying between them. CDR3 length: 15 residues. Germline assignment: CDR1 SEHNR and CDR2 FQNEAQ (reference sequence). Repertoires were generated with immunoSEQ multiplex PCR, while TCRdb's copy carries only in-frame clones and drops some. The profile covers around 58,000 clones, with 75% to 90% appearing a single time and 1.4% taken by the ten largest. These data come from a study of OX40 agonist ivuxolimab in advanced cancers. About the research overall: Patients treated during dose escalation were battling hepatocellular carcinoma, melanoma, renal cell or head and neck cancer.

Cycle 7 day 1, cycle 4 day 1, and baseline were the timepoints at which blood was sampled. Study-level points and caveats: On average, a greater number of expanded clones characterised CD8+ T cells relative to CD4+. At 0.1 to 3.0 mg/kg and by week 6, CD4+ and CD8+ T cells in the blood had expanded clonally.

The TCR originated in an adult with an advanced solid tumor such as melanoma, head and neck, liver or kidney cancer. The sequences come from CD4+ or CD8+ T cells sorted from blood, collected in a trial of the OX40 agonist ivuxolimab. V usage is TRBV7-9 and J usage is TRBJ1-2, with D perhaps matching TRBD1 (5 bases). The CDR3 nucleotides read TGTGCCAGCAGCTTAGTCTGGGGGGCTAACTATGGCTACACCTTC. Its translation: CASSLVWGANYGYTF.